This TCR beta chain is drawn from a study of OX40 agonist ivuxolimab in advanced cancers. On cycle 4 day 1 and cycle 7 day 1, as well as at baseline, blood was sampled. The CDR3 runs 12 residues. With 2 bases removed from V and 4 bases from J, the gap between germline ends came to 7 bases. CDR1 is SGHKS and CDR2 is YYEKEE in the germline V gene (reference sequence). Some clones are missing from TCRdb's copy, which holds only in-frame ones; the method was immunoSEQ multiplex PCR. Seen here are approximately 60,000 clones, around 90% observed once, and the top ten hold 8.5% to 14%. Specimen: CD4+ or CD8+ T cells sorted from blood, collected in a trial of the OX40 agonist ivuxolimab. V gene TRBV5-5 combines with J gene TRBJ2-7; D gene ambiguous. The clonotype originates from an adult with an advanced solid tumor such as melanoma, head and neck, liver or kidney cancer. Here the CDR3 reads CASSLRSYEQYV. CDR3 sequence (DNA): TGTGCCAGCAGCTTACGTAGTTACGAGCAGTACGTC.